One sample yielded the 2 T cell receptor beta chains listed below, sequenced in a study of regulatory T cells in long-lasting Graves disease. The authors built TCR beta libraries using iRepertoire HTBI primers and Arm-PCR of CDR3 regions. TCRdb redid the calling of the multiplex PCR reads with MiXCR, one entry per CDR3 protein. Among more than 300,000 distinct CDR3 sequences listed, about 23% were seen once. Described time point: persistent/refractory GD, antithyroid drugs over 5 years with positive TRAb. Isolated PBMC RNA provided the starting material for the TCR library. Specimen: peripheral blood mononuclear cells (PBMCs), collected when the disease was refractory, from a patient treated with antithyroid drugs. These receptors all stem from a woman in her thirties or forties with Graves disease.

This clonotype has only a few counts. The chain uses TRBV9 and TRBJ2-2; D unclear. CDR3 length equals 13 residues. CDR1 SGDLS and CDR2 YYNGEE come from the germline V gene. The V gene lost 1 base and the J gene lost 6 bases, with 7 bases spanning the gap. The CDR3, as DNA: TGTGCCAGCAGCGTAAATCTTCCCGGGGAGCTGTTTTTT. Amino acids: CASSVNLPGELFF.

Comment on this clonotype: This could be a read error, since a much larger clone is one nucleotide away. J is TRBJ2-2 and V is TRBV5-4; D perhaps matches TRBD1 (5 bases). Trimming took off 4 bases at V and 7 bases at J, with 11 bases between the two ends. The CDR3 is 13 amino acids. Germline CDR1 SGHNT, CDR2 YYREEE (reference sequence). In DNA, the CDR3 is TGTGCCAGCAGCCGCTTCGACAGCGGGGAGCTGTTTTTT. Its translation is CASSRFDSGELFF.